The clone carrying this T cell receptor beta chain was seen a few times. These data originate in a study of patients and donors after allogeneic stem cell transplantation. TCRdb re-called the RT-PCR reads through MiXCR, storing one row per CDR3 protein. The sample holds 150,000 to 250,000 distinct CDR3 sequences, roughly two fifths seen once. Germline CDR1 is SEHNR and CDR2 is FQNEAQ (reference sequence). The CDR3 is 13 residues long. The V end lost 4 bases, the J end lost 3 bases, and 9 bases lay between the germline ends. This receptor was identified in a human donor who was either an allogeneic HSCT recipient or a stem cell or donor lymphocyte infusion donor (not recorded which). It is not recorded whose cells these are; they may come from a transplant donor. The sequenced sample consisted of blood, either unsorted or a sorted T cell fraction (not recorded which). The chain links TRBV7-9 to TRBJ1-1; D not certain. The CDR3 is CASSSLPDTEAFF. CDR3 nucleotide sequence: TGTGCCAGCAGCTCCTTACCCGACACTGAAGCTTTCTTT.